This TCR beta chain was recorded in a study of blood T cell repertoires in COVID-19 (dated by TCRdb to 2020 to 2021). General notes on the study: Recovered participants in ImmuneRACE Cohort 3 were defined by two consecutive negative NP/OP PCR tests, clearance by a healthcare professional, or resolution of symptoms. Collaborator samples came from the United States, Italy and Spain and covered acute and convalescent phases of COVID-19. The prospective study material was composed of cDNA or gDNA derived from T cells, B-cell-depleted T cells, or PBMCs. Subjects who had been exposed to COVID-19, were actively infected with it, or had recovered from it provided the deeply sampled blood TCRbeta repertoires that made up the dataset. A freely available public database, intended as a resource for researchers studying the immune response to SARS-CoV-2, is where the repertoires were released. Samples came from the ongoing ImmuneRACE study (first 160 participants) plus 1,254 subjects from 6 global collaborators. A de-identified subject ID, COVID-19 status, age in years and sex were almost always included in the sample metadata. HLA class I and class II types, where available, came from metadata supplied by the sample provider rather than from assay-based typing. Overall results and qualifications from the work: The quantity of clinical and demographic metadata differed by source and by participant and was supplied without curation.

This clone was counted once. Its antigen target is currently unknown. Base qualities were left out, and no much larger clone turns up one base away. In the prospective study, participants were about 18 to 90 years old, resided in around 25 geographic areas of the United States, and were enrolled through a virtual design. In the prospective study, participants were assigned to cohorts based on the clinical history participants reported in a screening survey and a study questionnaire. Mobile phlebotomists in the prospective study collected whole blood, serum and a nasopharyngeal or oropharyngeal swab from every participant. Participants in the prospective study had the option to provide additional blood draws and questionnaires over a roughly 2-month period. Before DNA extraction, blood samples from the prospective study were shipped at room temperature or frozen. TCRbeta CDR3 regions were amplified from genomic DNA by means of the immunoSEQ Assay, a bias-controlled multiplex PCR. On the study's bioinformatics: The number of nucleated cells in each sample was estimated by amplification of reference gene primers within the assay. Sequence reads were collapsed and filtered to measure the absolute abundance of every unique TCRbeta CDR3 rearrangement. For each sample, productive Simpson clonality was calculated as the square root of Simpson's diversity index across productive rearrangements. The clones in this table, taken by TCRdb from immuneACCESS, are in-frame only. Not every clone is retained; where verified, under half of the shortfall comes from an unresolved V gene, and the cause of the rest is unknown. V, J and clone size are taken as reported in that table, and D and trimming were inferred from the DNA itself. Present in this sample are 330,000 or so clones, about 89% of which were seen just once. The ten top clones hold 1.5% to 2% of the sample.

The sequence came from a man aged 40-55 years in a cohort exposed to, infected with or recovered from COVID-19 (not recorded which). Sequencing input: PBMCs or T cells enriched from blood (not recorded which).

At the DNA level, the sequence is TGCGCCAGCAGCTTGGAGGGACAGATCACTGAAGCTTTCTTT. Translated, this is CASSLEGQITEAFF. Here the chain combines TRBV5-1 and TRBJ1-1; TRBD1 agrees with 7 junctional bases. V trim: 0 bases; J trim: 4 bases; unmatched bases: 3. The CDR3 goes from the cysteine to the phenylalanine over 14 residues. Just CDR3 DNA is preserved here, 42 bases in frame from base 1. From a lookup of the germline V gene, CDR1 and CDR2 are SGHRS and YFSETQ.